The 22 T cell receptor beta chains below all came from one sample that was sequenced in a study of cytomegalovirus exposure and HLA in healthy donors. The PCR made use of 60 Vbeta and 13 Jbeta primers. The method was immunoSEQ multiplex PCR; TCRdb's version includes in-frame clones alone and lacks a portion of them. The profile shows about 300,000 clones, 86% of them singletons. The material sequenced was PBMCs. The receptors come from a middle-aged man in good health and CMV-seropositive.

The V gene is TRBV4-1, the J gene TRBJ1-1, with D possibly matching TRBD1 (5 bases). V lost 1 base, J lost 0 bases, and 9 bases lay in between. Germline CDR1 is MGHRA and CDR2 is YSYEKL. CDR3 length: 15 residues. CDR3 nucleotide sequence: TGCGCCAGCAGCCAAGCGTTGACAGTGAACACTGAAGCTTTCTTT. The encoded protein is CASSQALTVNTEAFF.

This chain links TRBV4-2 with TRBJ1-4; D is unclear. Trimming removed 4 bases at V and 3 bases at J, with 15 bases between. CDR1 is LGHNA and CDR2 is YNFKEQ in the germline V gene. The CDR3 runs 16 residues. The CDR3 coding sequence is TGTGCCAGCAGCCCTCCCCGAGGGCGGGCTAATGAAAAACTGTTTTTT. Amino acids: CASSPPRGRANEKLFF.

The V call is TRBV2, the J call TRBJ2-7; 9 positions agree with TRBD2. Germline V gene sequence: CDR1 SNHLY, CDR2 FYNNEI. V lost 8 bases and J lost 2; bases outside the gene matches: 7. CDR3 length: 14 residues. This CDR3 reads CASGKLAGTYEQYF. The CDR3 nucleotides are TGTGCCAGCGGCAAACTAGCGGGTACCTACGAGCAGTACTTC.

V gene TRBV5-6 combines with J gene TRBJ2-7; a weak D match, TRBD1 (6 bases). The CDR3 contains 16 residues. The germline V gene encodes CDR1 SGHDT and CDR2 YYEEEE. V was clipped by 0 bases and J by 3 bases, with 16 bases between them. The CDR3 sequence is CASSLGTGTRRYEQYF. CDR3 sequence (DNA): TGTGCCAGCAGCTTGGGGACCGGGACACGGCGCTACGAGCAGTACTTC.

The chain is built from TRBV28 and TRBJ1-1, with D tentatively TRBD1 (5 bases). Germline CDR1 reads MDHEN; CDR2 reads SYDVKM. This CDR3 is 15 amino acids long. Deletions cut 1 base from V and 2 bases from J, with 11 bases between. CDR3 sequence reads: CASSLSSDRNTEAFF. CDR3 DNA: TGTGCCAGCAGTTTATCTTCCGACAGAAACACTGAAGCTTTCTTT.

The chain is built from TRBV5-1 and TRBJ2-7, with 9 positions matching TRBD1. Germline V gives CDR1 SGHRS, CDR2 YFSETQ. V shed 5 bases, J shed 7 bases, and the junction held 10 bases outside the gene matches. The CDR3 sequence is 14 residues long. The CDR3 loop is CASSDTGGAGEQYF. CDR3 DNA sequence: TGCGCCAGCAGTGACACAGGGGGCGCGGGGGAGCAGTACTTC.

Regarding this clone: In the same sample, other DNA sequences code for this CDR3. The J gene is TRBJ2-1, the V gene TRBV19, with TRBD2 matching 9 bases. V dropped 6 bases and J dropped 5; count of bases not matched to a gene: 5. Germline CDR1 is LNHDA and CDR2 is SQIVND (reference sequence). CDR3 length: 14 amino acids. The DNA for the CDR3 is TGTGCCAGTAGCAGTAGCGGGAGAAACAATGAGCAGTTCTTC. This translates into CASSSSGRNNEQFF. The entire variable domain, with the rest obtained from reference TRBV19 and TRBJ2-1, is as follows: DGGITQSPKYLFRKEGQNVTLSCEQNLNHDAMYWYRQDPGQGLRLIYYSQIVNDFQKGDIAEGYSVSREKKESFPLTVTSAQKNPTAFYLCASSSSGRNNEQFFGPGTRLTVL.

The chain combines TRBV25-1 with TRBJ2-1; 7 bases align to TRBD1. With 1 base clipped from V and 8 bases from J, the junction kept 5 bases outside the gene matches. This CDR3 is built from 14 residues. The germline gives CDR1 MGHDK, CDR2 SYGVNS. The CDR3 spells CASSESGRGHEQFF. CDR3 nucleotides: TGTGCCAGCAGTGAATCGGGAAGGGGGCATGAGCAGTTCTTC.

The chain combines TRBV7-8 with TRBJ2-7; tentatively, D is TRBD1 (6 bases). Germline values: CDR1 SGHVS, CDR2 FQNEAQ. The CDR3 contains 13 residues. V shed 2 bases and J shed 2 bases, with 7 bases lying between them. CDR3 in DNA: TGTGCCAGCAGCTTAAACAGGGCCTACGAGCAGTACTTC. This codes for CASSLNRAYEQYF. Drawing the rest from reference TRBV7-8 and TRBJ2-7, the complete variable domain is GAGVSQSPRYKVAKRGQDVALRCDPISGHVSLFWYQQALGQGPEFLTYFQNEAQLDKSGLPSDRFFAERPEGSVSTLKIQRTQQEDSAVYLCASSLNRAYEQYFGPGTRLTVT.

The chain uses TRBV7-9 and TRBJ2-5; the match to TRBD2 covers 10 bases. Germline V gene data show CDR1 as SEHNR and CDR2 as FQNEAQ (reference sequence). The ends lost 3 bases at V and 4 bases at J; junction bases unmatched: 2. The CDR3 length is 14 residues. CDR3 DNA sequence: TGTGCCAGCAGCTTGTCTAGCGGGAGAGAGACCCAGTACTTC. Translated: CASSLSSGRETQYF. The full variable domain, rest sourced from reference TRBV7-9 and TRBJ2-5, is DTGVSQNPRHKITKRGQNVTFRCDPISEHNRLYWYRQTLGQGPEFLTYFQNEAQLEKSRLLSDRFSAERPKGSFSTLEIQRTEQGDSAMYLCASSLSSGRETQYFGPGTRLLVL.

The chain recombines TRBV28 with TRBJ1-2; 12 bases fit TRBD1. Germline assignment: CDR1 MDHEN and CDR2 SYDVKM. Trimming cost V 6 bases and J 6 bases; bases outside gene matches: 8. The CDR3 is 15 amino acids. CDR3 sequence: CASRNGGTGGDGYTF. As DNA, the CDR3 is TGTGCCAGCAGGAATGGGGGGACAGGGGGCGATGGCTACACCTTC.

This chain connects TRBV6-5 to TRBJ2-3, with TRBD2 matching over 8 bases. The CDR3 extends over 14 amino acids. V shed 5 bases and J 4 bases; nucleotides not matched to a gene: 5. Germline V CDR1 and CDR2: MNHEY, SVGAGI. In nucleotides, the CDR3 is TGTGCCAGCAGTGACGGGAGGGCCTCAGATACGCAGTATTTT. Translating gives CASSDGRASDTQYF.

The rearrangement uses TRBV4-1 and TRBJ1-5, with D uncertain. Germline loops: CDR1 MGHRA, CDR2 YSYEKL. The V gene lost 0 bases and the J gene lost 2 bases, with 14 bases spanning the gap. The CDR3 spans 17 residues. CDR3 DNA sequence: TGCGCCAGCAGCCAAGACGCCGCGATGTCCGGCAATCAGCCCCAGCATTTT. Protein product: CASSQDAAMSGNQPQHF.

Notes on this clone: In the same sample, other DNA sequences code for this CDR3. The chain recombines TRBV28 with TRBJ1-1; weak D call: TRBD1 (5 bases). Looked up from germline, CDR1 is MDHEN and CDR2 is SYDVKM. This CDR3 region has 14 residues. The germline V and J ends were trimmed by 2 bases and 0 bases, with 7 bases remaining between them. DNA for the CDR3: TGTGCCAGCAGTTTAACAGGCCTGAACACTGAAGCTTTCTTT. Its protein product is CASSLTGLNTEAFF.

The genes are TRBV11-1 and TRBJ2-7; 7 nucleotides match TRBD2. V gave up 1 base and J gave up 5 bases; unmatched junction bases: 14. Germline CDR1 SGHAT, CDR2 FQDESV (reference sequence). The CDR3 sequence is 17 residues long. CDR3 sequence (DNA): TGTGCCAGCAGCTTAGGATCAACTAGCGCTCTATCCCACGAGCAGTACTTC. It yields the protein CASSLGSTSALSHEQYF.

The V gene is TRBV4-1, the J gene TRBJ1-6; no definite D call. The CDR3 consists of 13 residues. V was cut by 6 bases and J by 10 bases, with 13 bases left in between. Germline CDR1 MGHRA, CDR2 YSYEKL. The CDR3 DNA is TGCGCCAGCAGTGTGGAGTTAGAGTCACCCCTCCACTTT. Protein: CASSVELESPLHF.

The sample holds one count of this clone. The chain combines TRBV11-2 with TRBJ1-1; D is unclear. Trimming removed 2 bases from V and 0 bases from J, with 10 bases in between. Germline V lookup: CDR1 SGHAT, CDR2 FQNNGV. The CDR3 runs to 15 residues. In DNA, the CDR3 is TGTGCCAGCAGCTTACAAGGCGGCATGAACACTGAAGCTTTCTTT. Protein: CASSLQGGMNTEAFF.

The chain joins TRBV19 to TRBJ1-2; D might be TRBD1 (5 bases). CDR3 length equals 12 residues. V was shortened by 3 bases and J by 4 bases, with 6 bases between the two germline ends. In germline, CDR1 is LNHDA, CDR2 SQIVND (reference sequence). The CDR3 sequence: CASSIDSYGYTF. The CDR3 bases are TGTGCCAGTAGTATCGACAGCTATGGCTACACCTTC.

This clone showed up just a few times. The chain carries TRBV4-3 and TRBJ2-7, with 11 bases matching TRBD2. Germline V lookup: CDR1 LGHNA, CDR2 YSLEER. The CDR3 runs to 15 residues. V trimming: 2 bases; J trimming: 4 bases; junction bases outside the gene matches: 4. CDR3 coding DNA: TGCGCCAGCAGCCAACGTACTAGCGGGAGTTACGAGCAGTACTTC. Its translation: CASSQRTSGSYEQYF.

This chain uses TRBV28 with TRBJ1-1; D is perhaps TRBD1 (5 bases). The CDR3 contains 14 residues. The V end lost 7 bases, the J end lost 1 base, and 13 bases lay between the germline ends. Germline V gene sequence: CDR1 MDHEN, CDR2 SYDVKM. The CDR3 region is CASTTGVWNTEAFF. The CDR3 nucleotides are TGTGCCAGCACTACGGGGGTTTGGAACACTGAAGCTTTCTTT. The variable domain in full, completed from reference TRBV28 and TRBJ1-1, reads DVKVTQSSRYLVKRTGEKVFLECVQDMDHENMFWYRQDPGLGLRLIYFSYDVKMKEKGDIPEGYSVSREKKERFSLILESASTNQTSMYLCASTTGVWNTEAFFGQGTRLTVV.

In regard to this clone: This same CDR3 is encoded by further DNA sequences in the sample. The chain joins TRBV27 to TRBJ2-7, with 10 positions matching TRBD1. The germline CDR1 and CDR2 sequences are MNHEY and SMNVEV (reference sequence). J gave up 4 bases and V 7 bases, and 4 bases lay outside the gene matches. The CDR3 consists of 13 residues. The CDR3 DNA is TGTGCCAGCAAGGGACAGGGGTTTTACGAGCAGTACTTC. Its protein product is CASKGQGFYEQYF.

The CDR3 region is CASRTPGLETQYF. The CDR3 nucleotides read TGTGCCAGCAGGACACCGGGACTAGAGACCCAGTACTTC. The J gene is TRBJ2-5, the V gene TRBV7-9; perhaps TRBD2 as D (6 bases). From germline, CDR1 is SEHNR and CDR2 FQNEAQ (reference sequence). This CDR3 spans 13 amino acids. The V gene lost 6 bases and the J gene lost 4 bases, with 12 bases spanning the gap.